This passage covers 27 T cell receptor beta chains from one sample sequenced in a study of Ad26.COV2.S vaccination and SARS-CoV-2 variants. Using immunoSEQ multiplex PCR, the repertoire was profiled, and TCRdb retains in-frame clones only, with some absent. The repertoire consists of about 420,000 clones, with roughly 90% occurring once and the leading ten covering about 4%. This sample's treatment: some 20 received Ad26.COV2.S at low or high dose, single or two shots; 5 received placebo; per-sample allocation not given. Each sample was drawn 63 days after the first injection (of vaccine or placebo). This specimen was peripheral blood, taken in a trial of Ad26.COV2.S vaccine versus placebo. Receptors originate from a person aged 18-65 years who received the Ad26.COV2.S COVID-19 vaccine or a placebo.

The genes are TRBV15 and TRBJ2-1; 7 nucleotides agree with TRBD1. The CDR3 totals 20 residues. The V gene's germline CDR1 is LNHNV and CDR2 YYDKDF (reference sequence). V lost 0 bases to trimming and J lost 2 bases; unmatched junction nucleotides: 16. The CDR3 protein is CATSRDNLEGQVWTYNEQFF. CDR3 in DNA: TGTGCCACCAGCAGAGATAATTTGGAAGGACAGGTATGGACCTACAATGAGCAGTTCTTC.

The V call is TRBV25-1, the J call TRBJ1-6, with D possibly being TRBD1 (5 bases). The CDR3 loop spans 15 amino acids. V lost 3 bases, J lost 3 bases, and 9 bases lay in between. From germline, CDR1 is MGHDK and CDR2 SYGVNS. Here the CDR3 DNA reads TGTGCCAGCAGTGAGACGACAGTCTATAATTCACCCCTCCACTTT. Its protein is CASSETTVYNSPLHF.

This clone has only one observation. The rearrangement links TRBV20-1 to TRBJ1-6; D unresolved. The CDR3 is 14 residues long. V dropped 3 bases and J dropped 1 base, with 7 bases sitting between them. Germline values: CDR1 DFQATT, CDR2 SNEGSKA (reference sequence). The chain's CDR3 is CSASGGSYNSPLHF. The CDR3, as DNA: TGCAGTGCTAGTGGCGGTTCCTATAATTCACCCCTCCACTTT.

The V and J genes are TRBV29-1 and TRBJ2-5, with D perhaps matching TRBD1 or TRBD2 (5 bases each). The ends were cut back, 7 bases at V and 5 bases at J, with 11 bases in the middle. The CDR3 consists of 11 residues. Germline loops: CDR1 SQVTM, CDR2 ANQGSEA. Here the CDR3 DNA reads TGCAGCGCCCGCTGGGGGGAGACCCAGTACTTC. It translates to CSARWGETQYF.

DNA of the CDR3: TGTGCCAGCAGCTTAGGCGGACAGGGGGCCACAGATACGCAGTATTTT. Protein product: CASSLGGQGATDTQYF. The chain carries TRBV7-2 and TRBJ2-3, with 11 bases identical to TRBD1. The germline CDR1 and CDR2 sequences are SGHTA and FQGNSA. The CDR3 is 16 amino acids. V lost 1 base to trimming and J lost 2 bases; unmatched junction nucleotides: 2.

CDR3: CASSLTGQQIIGNTIYF. The CDR3 nucleotides are TGTGCCAGCAGTTTAACCGGACAGCAAATAATCGGAAACACCATATATTTT. The V gene is TRBV28, the J gene TRBJ1-3, with D tentatively TRBD1 (6 bases). Germline V gene sequence: CDR1 MDHEN, CDR2 SYDVKM. The CDR3 sequence is 17 residues long. V lost 2 bases and J 4 bases, leaving 18 bases between the germline ends.

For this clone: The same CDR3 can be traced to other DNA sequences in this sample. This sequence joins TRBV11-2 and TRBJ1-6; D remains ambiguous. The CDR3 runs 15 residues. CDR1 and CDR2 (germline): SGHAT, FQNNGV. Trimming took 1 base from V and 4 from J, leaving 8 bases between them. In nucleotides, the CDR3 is TGTGCCAGCAGCTTAGCTGAACAGTATAATTCACCCCTCCACTTT. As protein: CASSLAEQYNSPLHF.

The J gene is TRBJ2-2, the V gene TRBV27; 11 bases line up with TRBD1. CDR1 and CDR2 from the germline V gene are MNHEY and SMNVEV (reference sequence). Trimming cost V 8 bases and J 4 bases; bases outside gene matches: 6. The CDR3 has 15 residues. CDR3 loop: CASLTGTGGTGELFF. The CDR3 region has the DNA TGTGCCAGCTTAACCGGGACAGGGGGCACCGGGGAGCTGTTTTTT.

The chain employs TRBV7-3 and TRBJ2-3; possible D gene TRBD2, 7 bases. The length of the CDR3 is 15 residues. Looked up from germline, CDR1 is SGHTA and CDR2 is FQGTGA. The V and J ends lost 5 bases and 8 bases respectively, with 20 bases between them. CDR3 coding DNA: TGTGCCAGCAGCGATAAGGCGGGGGCAGAGGGTACGCAGTATTTT. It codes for CASSDKAGAEGTQYF.

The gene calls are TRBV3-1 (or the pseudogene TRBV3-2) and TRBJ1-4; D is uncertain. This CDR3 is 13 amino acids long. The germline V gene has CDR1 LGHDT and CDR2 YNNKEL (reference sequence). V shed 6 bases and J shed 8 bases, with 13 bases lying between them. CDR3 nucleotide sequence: TGTGCCAGCAGTCCCCGGGTTGGGGAAAAACTGTTTTTT. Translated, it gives CASSPRVGEKLFF.

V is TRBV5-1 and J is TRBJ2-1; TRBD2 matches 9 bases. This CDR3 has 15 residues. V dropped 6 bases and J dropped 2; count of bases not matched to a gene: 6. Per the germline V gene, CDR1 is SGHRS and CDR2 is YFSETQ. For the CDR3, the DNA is TGCGCCAGCACCCAAGCGGGGGGAACCTACAATGAGCAGTTCTTC. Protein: CASTQAGGTYNEQFF.

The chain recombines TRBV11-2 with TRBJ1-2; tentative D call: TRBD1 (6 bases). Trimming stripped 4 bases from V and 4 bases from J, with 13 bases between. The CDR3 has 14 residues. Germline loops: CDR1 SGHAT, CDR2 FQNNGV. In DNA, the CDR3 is TGTGCCAGCAGCTCAACAGGGATCGCCTATGGCTACACCTTC. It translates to CASSSTGIAYGYTF.

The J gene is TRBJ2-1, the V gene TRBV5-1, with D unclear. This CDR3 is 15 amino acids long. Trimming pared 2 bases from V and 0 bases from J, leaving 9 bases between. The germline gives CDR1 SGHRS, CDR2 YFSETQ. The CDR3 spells CASSLSSSSYNEQFF. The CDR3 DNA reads TGCGCCAGCAGCTTATCATCCAGCTCCTACAATGAGCAGTTCTTC.

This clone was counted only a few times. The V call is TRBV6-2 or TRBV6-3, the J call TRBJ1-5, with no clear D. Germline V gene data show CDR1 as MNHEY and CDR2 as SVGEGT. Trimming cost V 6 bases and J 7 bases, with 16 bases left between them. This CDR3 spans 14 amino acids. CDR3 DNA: TGTGCCAGCAGCCAGGCCCCCGTGCGGCAGCCCCAGCATTTT. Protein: CASSQAPVRQPQHF.

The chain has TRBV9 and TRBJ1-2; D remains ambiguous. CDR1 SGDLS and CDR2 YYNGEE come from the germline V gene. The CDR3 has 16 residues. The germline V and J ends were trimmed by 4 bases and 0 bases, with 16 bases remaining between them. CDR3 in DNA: TGTGCCAGCAGCCACCTCCCGTCGGACGCTAACTATGGCTACACCTTC. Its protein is CASSHLPSDANYGYTF.

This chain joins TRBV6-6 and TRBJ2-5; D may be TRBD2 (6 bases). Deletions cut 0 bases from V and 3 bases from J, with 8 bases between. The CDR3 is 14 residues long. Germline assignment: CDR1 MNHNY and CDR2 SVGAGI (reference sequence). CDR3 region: CASSYSGEEETQYF. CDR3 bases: TGTGCCAGCAGTTACTCGGGGGAGGAAGAGACCCAGTACTTC.

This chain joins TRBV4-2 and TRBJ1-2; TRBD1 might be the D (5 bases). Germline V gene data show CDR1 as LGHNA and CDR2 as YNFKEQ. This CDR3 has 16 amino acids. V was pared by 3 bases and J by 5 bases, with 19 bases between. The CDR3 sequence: CASSQGRAMGRYGYTF. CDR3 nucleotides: TGTGCCAGCAGCCAGGGGCGGGCAATGGGTCGATATGGCTACACCTTC.

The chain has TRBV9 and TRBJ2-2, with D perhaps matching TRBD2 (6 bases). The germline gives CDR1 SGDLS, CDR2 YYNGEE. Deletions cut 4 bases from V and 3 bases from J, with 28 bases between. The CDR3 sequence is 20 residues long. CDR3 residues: CASSRDGVRANRRDTGELFF. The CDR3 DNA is TGTGCCAGCAGCAGGGATGGAGTGAGGGCAAACCGGAGGGACACCGGGGAGCTGTTTTTT.

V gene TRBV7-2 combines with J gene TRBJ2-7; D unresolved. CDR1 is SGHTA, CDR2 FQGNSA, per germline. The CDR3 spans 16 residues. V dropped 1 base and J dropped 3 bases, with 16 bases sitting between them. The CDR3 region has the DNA TGTGCCAGCAGCTTAGAGAGTGGACGGGCCTTCTACGAGCAGTACTTC. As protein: CASSLESGRAFYEQYF.

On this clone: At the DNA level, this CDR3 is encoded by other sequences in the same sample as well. This CDR3 reads CASSLGRNTEAFF. Written as DNA, the CDR3 is TGTGCCAGCAGCTTAGGGAGGAACACTGAAGCTTTCTTT. J is TRBJ1-1 and V is TRBV11-2; D gene ambiguous. This CDR3 spans 13 amino acids. Trimming left V 1 base short and J 1 base short, with 4 bases between. Germline loops: CDR1 SGHAT, CDR2 FQNNGV.

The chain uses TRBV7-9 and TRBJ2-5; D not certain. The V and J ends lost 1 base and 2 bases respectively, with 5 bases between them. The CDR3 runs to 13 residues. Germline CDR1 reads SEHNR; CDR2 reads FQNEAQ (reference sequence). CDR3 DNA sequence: TGTGCCAGCAGCTTAGGGATTCAAGAGACCCAGTACTTC. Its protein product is CASSLGIQETQYF.

CDR3 nucleotide sequence: TGTGCCAGCGCCCACCTCCGGGACAGGGGTGGCTACACCTTC. It translates to CASAHLRDRGGYTF. The chain is built from TRBV11-2 and TRBJ1-2; TRBD1 agrees at 10 bases. V gave up 8 bases and J gave up 7 bases; unmatched junction bases: 10. CDR3 size: 14 residues. The germline V gene encodes CDR1 SGHAT and CDR2 FQNNGV.

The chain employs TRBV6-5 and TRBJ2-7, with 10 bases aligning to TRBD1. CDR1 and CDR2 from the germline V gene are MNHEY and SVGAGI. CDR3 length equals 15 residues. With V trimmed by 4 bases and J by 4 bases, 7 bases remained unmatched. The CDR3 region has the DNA TGTGCCAGCAGTTCCGGGACAGGGGTTTTTTACGAGCAGTACTTC. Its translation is CASSSGTGVFYEQYF.

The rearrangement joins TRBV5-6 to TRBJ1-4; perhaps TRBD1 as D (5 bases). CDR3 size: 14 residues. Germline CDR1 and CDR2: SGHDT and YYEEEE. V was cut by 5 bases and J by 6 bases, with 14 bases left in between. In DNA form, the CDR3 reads TGTGCCAGCAGTGTAGCTCAGGGCTATGAAAAACTGTTTTTT. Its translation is CASSVAQGYEKLFF.

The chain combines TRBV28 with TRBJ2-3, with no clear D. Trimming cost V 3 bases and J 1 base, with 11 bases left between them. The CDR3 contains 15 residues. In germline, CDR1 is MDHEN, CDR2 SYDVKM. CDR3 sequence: CASSFPQRRTDTQYF. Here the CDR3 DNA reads TGTGCCAGCAGTTTTCCCCAGCGCCGCACAGATACGCAGTATTTT.

The CDR3, as DNA: TGTGCCAGCAGTTTCATGGGTTGGGGGAGGGGAGATCAGCCCCAGCATTTT. This gives the protein CASSFMGWGRGDQPQHF. The chain is built from TRBV28 and TRBJ1-5, with D tentatively TRBD1 (5 bases). Deletions cut 3 bases from V and 5 bases from J, with 20 bases between. In germline, CDR1 is MDHEN, CDR2 SYDVKM. This CDR3 is built from 17 residues.

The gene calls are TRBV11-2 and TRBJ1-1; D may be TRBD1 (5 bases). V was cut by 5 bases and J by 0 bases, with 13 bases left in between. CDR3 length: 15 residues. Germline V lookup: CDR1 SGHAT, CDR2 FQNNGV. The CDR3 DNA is TGTGCCAGCAGCCCACAGGCAGGAGTGAACACTGAAGCTTTCTTT. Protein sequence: CASSPQAGVNTEAFF.